This TCR beta chain originates from a study of cytomegalovirus exposure and HLA in healthy donors. Overall study results and limits: Association with HLA alleles at 0.05 false discovery rate was found for 15,000 or so TCR beta sequences in a later analysis. Evidence from a later analysis indicated that most CMV-associated TCR beta chains looked HLA-restricted.

V gave up 2 bases and J gave up 1 base; unmatched junction bases: 6. CDR1 and CDR2 (germline): SQVTM, ANQGSEA. CDR3 length: 15 amino acids. Turning to this clone: What it recognizes is unknown.

Both 60 Vbeta primers and 13 Jbeta primers went into the PCR. Per the authors' pipeline: An analysis performed later counted about 80 million unique TCR beta chains (around 9.9 million of them shared). Assay: immunoSEQ multiplex PCR; the TCRdb copy retains only in-frame clones and omits some. The V and J calls and the clone size are those of that table, but D and trimming were determined from the DNA. The sample lists about 160,000 clones, around 84% seen once, with 1.5% to 2.5% in the top ten. Sequences were obtained from PBMCs. The chain couples TRBV29-1 to TRBJ2-3, with TRBD1 matching 7 bases. The origin of this receptor is a man aged 18 to 30 in good health and CMV-seronegative. The CDR3 DNA is TGCAGCGTTGAATTACAGGGGTCCGGCACAGATACGCAGTATTTT. Amino acids: CSVELQGSGTDTQYF.